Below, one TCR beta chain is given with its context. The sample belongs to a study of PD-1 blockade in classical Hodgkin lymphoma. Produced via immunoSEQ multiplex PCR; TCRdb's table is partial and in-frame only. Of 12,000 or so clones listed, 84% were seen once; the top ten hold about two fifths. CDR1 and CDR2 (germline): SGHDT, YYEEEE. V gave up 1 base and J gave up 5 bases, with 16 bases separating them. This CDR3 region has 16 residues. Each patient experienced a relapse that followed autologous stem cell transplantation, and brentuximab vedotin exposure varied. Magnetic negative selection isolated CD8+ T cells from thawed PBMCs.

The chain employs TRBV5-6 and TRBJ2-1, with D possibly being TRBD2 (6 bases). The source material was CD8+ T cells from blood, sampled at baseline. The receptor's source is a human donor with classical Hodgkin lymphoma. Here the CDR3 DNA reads TGTGCCAGCAGCTTGAGGGCGGGGACGGAGAACAATGAGCAGTTCTTC. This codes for CASSLRAGTENNEQFF.